One sample yielded the 15 T cell receptor beta chains listed below, sequenced in a study of T cells after yellow fever vaccination. Each CDR3 protein is one row after TCRdb ran MiXCR on the 5' RACE reads. The sample carries 610,000 or so distinct CDR3 sequences, 12% recorded once. This specimen was PBMCs, taken on the day of the yellow fever booster vaccination. The receptors derive from a man under 40 who received the YFV17D yellow fever vaccine.

V and J are TRBV30 and TRBJ2-7; possibly TRBD1 for D (6 bases). The CDR3 consists of 15 residues. CDR1 and CDR2 from the germline V gene are GTSNPN and SVGIG (reference sequence). V lost 2 bases to trimming and J lost 3 bases, with 17 bases between them. DNA of the CDR3: TGTGCCTGGAGTCGAATCAGGGGCTTAGTCTACGAGCAGTACTTC. The encoded protein is CAWSRIRGLVYEQYF.

This clonotype appeared a few times. The chain carries TRBV6-2 or TRBV6-3 and TRBJ1-2; D remains unclear. V was pared by 6 bases and J by 4 bases, with 18 bases between. The germline V gene has CDR1 MNHEY and CDR2 SVGEGT. The CDR3 length is 15 residues. CDR3 amino acids: CASRTGRLSFYGYTF. CDR3 in DNA: TGTGCCAGCAGGACCGGACGGCTGAGTTTCTATGGCTACACCTTC.

Only a few counts were recorded for this clonotype. This chain links TRBV20-1 with TRBJ2-1; D is perhaps TRBD2 (6 bases). The V gene lost 1 base and the J gene lost 1 base, with 11 bases spanning the gap. Germline CDR1 DFQATT, CDR2 SNEGSKA (reference sequence). CDR3 length: 15 amino acids. The CDR3, as DNA: TGCAGTGCTAGAGCGGAGGGGTTATCCTACAATGAGCAGTTCTTC. Translated: CSARAEGLSYNEQFF.

J is TRBJ2-7 and V is TRBV7-9; possible D gene TRBD1, 6 bases. V was shortened by 1 base and J by 3 bases, with 10 bases between the two germline ends. Germline V gene data show CDR1 as SEHNR and CDR2 as FQNEAQ (reference sequence). This CDR3 spans 14 amino acids. The CDR3 DNA reads as TGTGCCAGCAGCTTAGGGACAGAAATCTACGAGCAGTACTTC. Translation gives CASSLGTEIYEQYF.

The chain links TRBV3-1 to TRBJ1-4, with a possible D match to TRBD1 (6 bases). Trimming cost V 0 bases and J 7 bases, with 21 bases left between them. The V gene's germline CDR1 is LGHDT and CDR2 YNNKEL (reference sequence). The CDR3 is made up of 18 amino acids. In DNA, the CDR3 is TGTGCCAGCAGCCAAGAAGGGTTGTGGGCGGCCAGGGGTGAAAAACTGTTTTTT. It is translated as CASSQEGLWAARGEKLFF.

This clonotype came up a few times. J is TRBJ2-1 and V is TRBV11-3, with TRBD2 matching 9 bases. Germline values: CDR1 SGHNT, CDR2 YENEEA. V lost 3 bases to trimming and J lost 6 bases; unmatched junction nucleotides: 9. The CDR3 consists of 16 residues. CDR3 residues: CASSLIAGVKGNEQFF. CDR3 bases: TGTGCCAGCAGCTTGATAGCGGGGGTCAAGGGCAATGAGCAGTTCTTC.

The chain carries TRBV20-1 and TRBJ2-1, with 8 bases that match TRBD2. CDR3 length: 14 residues. Germline lookup yields CDR1 DFQATT and CDR2 SNEGSKA (reference sequence). Trimming at V came to 6 bases and at J to 10 bases, leaving 14 bases not matched to a gene. DNA of the CDR3: TGCAGTGCCGCCGGGACGGGGGGGGTTGGAGAGCAGTTCTTC. This codes for CSAAGTGGVGEQFF.

The table lists this clonotype with many counts. Here the CDR3 DNA reads TGCGCCAGCAGCTTGGAAGGGGACTTAGGGGAGCTGTTTTTT. Translated, it gives CASSLEGDLGELFF. The chain joins TRBV5-1 to TRBJ2-2; D possibly corresponds to TRBD2 (6 bases). The CDR3 consists of 14 residues. The V end was cut by 0 bases, the J end by 8 bases, with 11 bases between. Per the germline V gene, CDR1 is SGHRS and CDR2 is YFSETQ.

V usage is TRBV15 and J usage is TRBJ1-1; D unclear. The CDR3 length is 15 residues. Trimming took 1 base from V and 0 from J, leaving 9 bases between them. The germline V gene has CDR1 LNHNV and CDR2 YYDKDF (reference sequence). The CDR3 is CATSRVRSLNTEAFF. DNA of the CDR3: TGTGCCACCAGCAGAGTTCGCAGCTTGAACACTGAAGCTTTCTTT.

This clonotype has more than one count but fewer than ten. This chain connects TRBV5-1 to TRBJ2-7; 11 nucleotides line up with TRBD1. This CDR3 comprises 13 residues. CDR1 SGHRS and CDR2 YFSETQ come from the germline V gene. V dropped 7 bases and J dropped 3; count of bases not matched to a gene: 3. In DNA form, the CDR3 reads TGCGCCAGCGGACAGGGGGCCAACTACGAGCAGTACTTC. This gives the protein CASGQGANYEQYF.

The genes are TRBV18 and TRBJ2-7; 10 nucleotides align to TRBD2. Germline V CDR1 and CDR2: KGHSH, LQKENI. This CDR3 is 19 amino acids long. The trim removed 4 bases at V and 1 base at J, leaving 16 bases unmatched. In DNA form, the CDR3 reads TGTGCCAGCTCACACTTGGACAGGGCGGCTAGCGGGAGATCCTACGAGCAGTACTTC. Protein product: CASSHLDRAASGRSYEQYF.

The V call is TRBV24-1, the J call TRBJ2-2; D is perhaps TRBD1 (5 bases). The ends were cut back, 3 bases at V and 3 bases at J, with 7 bases in the middle. The CDR3 consists of 14 residues. CDR1 and CDR2 from the germline V gene are KGHDR and SFDVKD. CDR3 protein: CATSDTGHTGELFF. The CDR3, as DNA: TGTGCCACCAGTGATACAGGCCACACCGGGGAGCTGTTTTTT.

This chain joins TRBV12-3 or TRBV12-4 and TRBJ1-1; D is perhaps TRBD1 (6 bases). CDR3 length equals 14 residues. V shed 7 bases and J shed 7 bases, with 19 bases lying between them. DNA for the CDR3: TGTGCCAGCACCACCTTGGGGACACATAATGAAGCTTTCTTT. This gives the protein CASTTLGTHNEAFF.

The chain employs TRBV29-1 and TRBJ2-2; possibly TRBD2 for D (6 bases). This CDR3 has 14 amino acids. Trimming shortened V by 5 bases and J by 4 bases, and 14 bases separated the two germline ends. Germline lookup yields CDR1 SQVTM and CDR2 ANQGSEA. CDR3 nucleotides: TGCAGCGTTATTAGCGGTAGTATCACCGGGGAGCTGTTTTTT. Translating it yields CSVISGSITGELFF.

This clonotype was picked up a small number of times. V is TRBV12-3 or TRBV12-4 and J is TRBJ2-1, with 10 bases that match TRBD1. The CDR3 runs to 14 residues. J lost 6 bases, V lost 6 bases, and 5 bases had no gene match. CDR3 coding DNA: TGTGCCAGCAGCCTGGGGACAGGGGTCAATGAGCAGTTCTTC. Translation: CASSLGTGVNEQFF.